The TCR beta chain under discussion was sequenced for a study of T cell responses to AZD1222 COVID-19 vaccine. General study results and limits: The breadth and depth of Spike-specific TCRs increased once two AZD1222 doses had been given.

Remarks on this clone: The target antigen is unknown.

TCRdb keeps only in-frame clones here, not all; method: immunoSEQ multiplex PCR. The profile shows around 200,000 clones, 70% to 90% of them singletons. The sequences come from peripheral blood, collected 28 days after the second AZD1222 dose. The clonotype was recovered from an adult who received the AZD1222 COVID-19 vaccine.

CDR3 protein: CASSFTTIRQETQYF. In DNA form, the CDR3 reads TGTGCCAGCAGCTTTACTACCATACGGCAAGAGACCCAGTACTTC. The chain couples TRBV5-6 to TRBJ2-5, with D unresolved. Trimming cost V 2 bases and J 2 bases, with 13 bases left between them. CDR1 is SGHDT, CDR2 YYEEEE, per germline. The CDR3 sequence is 15 residues long.